This T cell receptor beta chain comes out of a study of shared clonotypes between healthy human individuals. Assay used: immunoSEQ multiplex PCR; TCRdb lists only in-frame clones, some missing. The sample includes approximately 720,000 clones, 92% seen only once; the top ten take 24%. Positive CCR7 selection of CD45RO-negative cells yielded the naive CD8 cells, and terminally differentiated effector memory CD45RA+ cells were excluded. V was shortened by 5 bases and J by 8 bases, with 7 bases between the two germline ends. Per germline, CDR1 SEHNR and CDR2 FQNEAQ (reference sequence). The CDR3 spans 11 residues.

The sample taken for sequencing was naive CD8+ T cells sorted from blood. The chain recombines TRBV7-9 with TRBJ2-1; D remains unclear. The receptor's source is a man aged 30 to 39 in good health. CDR3 bases: TGTGCCAGCAGCCCAATCCATGAGCAGTTCTTC. Translated, it gives CASSPIHEQFF.